The clone carrying this TCR beta chain was counted at least ten times. Naive CD8 T cells were FACS-sorted by CD8+CD4-CCR7+CD45RA+ markers. This specimen belongs to a study of molecular identifiers for immune sequencing clone quantification. Study-level background: In the replicates, RNA derived from about 19,000 or 110,000 naive CD8 cells was divided into five parts, and four were sequenced.

TCRdb re-derived calls from the PCR reads in MiXCR, one entry per CDR3 protein. This table has tens of thousands of distinct CDR3 sequences, approximately 18% appearing once. The CDR3 sequence is 15 residues long. The germline CDR1 and CDR2 sequences are SGHVS and FQNEAQ. Trimming took 5 bases from V and 5 from J; bases not matched to a gene: 8. What was sequenced was naive CD8+ T cells from blood, with Jurkat cell RNA spiked in. Subset described: FACS-sorted CD8+CD4-CCR7+CD45RA+ naive T cells. The source of this sequence is a human donor in good health. Some libraries in this study had Jurkat cell RNA spiked in. The chain employs TRBV7-8 and TRBJ1-1; 10 bases line up with TRBD1. CDR3 sequence reads: CASSARQGAWTEAFF. DNA for the CDR3: TGTGCCAGCAGCGCCCGACAGGGGGCTTGGACTGAAGCTTTCTTT. Supplemented by reference TRBV7-8 and TRBJ1-1, the full variable domain reads GAGVSQSPRYKVAKRGQDVALRCDPISGHVSLFWYQQALGQGPEFLTYFQNEAQLDKSGLPSDRFFAERPEGSVSTLKIQRTQQEDSAVYLCASSARQGAWTEAFFGQGTRLTVV.